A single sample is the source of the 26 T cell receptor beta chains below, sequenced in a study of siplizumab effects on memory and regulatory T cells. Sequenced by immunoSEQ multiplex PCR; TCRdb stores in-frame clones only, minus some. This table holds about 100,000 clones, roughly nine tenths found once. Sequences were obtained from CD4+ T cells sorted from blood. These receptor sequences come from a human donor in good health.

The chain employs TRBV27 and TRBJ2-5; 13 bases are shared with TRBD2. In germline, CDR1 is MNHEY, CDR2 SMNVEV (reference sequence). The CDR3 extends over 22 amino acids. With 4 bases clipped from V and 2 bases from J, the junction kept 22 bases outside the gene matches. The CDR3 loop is CASSSRLMTSGRLSGLQETQYF. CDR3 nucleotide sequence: TGTGCCAGCAGTTCCCGATTAATGACTAGCGGGAGGTTAAGTGGTTTACAAGAGACCCAGTACTTC.

The CDR3 coding sequence is TGTGCCAGCAGTGAAGCGCGGGGAAATCAGCCCCAGCATTTT. The encoded protein is CASSEARGNQPQHF. The chain couples TRBV6-1 to TRBJ1-5; D is undetermined. With 0 bases removed from V and 4 bases from J, the gap between germline ends came to 7 bases. This CDR3 has 14 residues. The V gene's germline CDR1 is MNHNS and CDR2 SASEGT.

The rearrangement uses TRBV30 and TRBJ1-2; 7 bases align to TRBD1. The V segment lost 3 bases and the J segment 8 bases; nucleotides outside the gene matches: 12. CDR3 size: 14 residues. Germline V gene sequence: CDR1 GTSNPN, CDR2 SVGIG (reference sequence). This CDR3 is CAWSPMRGLRGYTF. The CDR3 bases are TGTGCCTGGAGCCCTATGAGGGGGCTAAGGGGCTACACCTTC.

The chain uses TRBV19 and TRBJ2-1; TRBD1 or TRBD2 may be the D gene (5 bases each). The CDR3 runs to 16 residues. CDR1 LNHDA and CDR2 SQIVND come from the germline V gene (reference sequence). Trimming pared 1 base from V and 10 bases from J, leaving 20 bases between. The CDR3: CASSIGGTGGSGEQFF. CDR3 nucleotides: TGTGCCAGTAGTATAGGCGGCACTGGGGGTTCAGGGGAGCAGTTCTTC.

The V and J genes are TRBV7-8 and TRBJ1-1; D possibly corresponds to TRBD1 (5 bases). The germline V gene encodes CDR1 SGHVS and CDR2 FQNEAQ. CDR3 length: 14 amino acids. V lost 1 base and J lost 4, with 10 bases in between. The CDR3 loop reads CASSLGQFFTEAFF. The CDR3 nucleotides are TGTGCCAGCAGCTTAGGACAGTTCTTCACTGAAGCTTTCTTT. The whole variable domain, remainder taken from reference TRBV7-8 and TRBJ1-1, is GAGVSQSPRYKVAKRGQDVALRCDPISGHVSLFWYQQALGQGPEFLTYFQNEAQLDKSGLPSDRFFAERPEGSVSTLKIQRTQQEDSAVYLCASSLGQFFTEAFFGQGTRLTVV.

CDR3 residues: CASSLETNTDTQYF. CDR3 DNA sequence: TGCGCCAGCAGCTTGGAGACAAACACAGATACGCAGTATTTT. The chain links TRBV5-1 to TRBJ2-3; D is ambiguous. Trimming took off 0 bases at V and 2 bases at J, with 7 bases between the two ends. The CDR3 extends over 14 amino acids. Germline V gene lookup returns CDR1 SGHRS and CDR2 YFSETQ.

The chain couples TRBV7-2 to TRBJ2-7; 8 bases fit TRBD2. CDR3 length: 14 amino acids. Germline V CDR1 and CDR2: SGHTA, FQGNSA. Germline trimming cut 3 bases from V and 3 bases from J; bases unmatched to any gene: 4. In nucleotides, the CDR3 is TGTGCCAGCAGCTTTAGCGGGAAAGTCTACGAGCAGTACTTC. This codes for CASSFSGKVYEQYF.

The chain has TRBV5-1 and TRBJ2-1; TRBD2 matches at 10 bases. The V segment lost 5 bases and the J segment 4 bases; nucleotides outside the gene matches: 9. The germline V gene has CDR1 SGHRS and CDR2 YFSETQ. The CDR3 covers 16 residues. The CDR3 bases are TGCGCCAGCAGATCTAGCGGGAGCCTCAGGTACAATGAGCAGTTCTTC. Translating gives CASRSSGSLRYNEQFF.

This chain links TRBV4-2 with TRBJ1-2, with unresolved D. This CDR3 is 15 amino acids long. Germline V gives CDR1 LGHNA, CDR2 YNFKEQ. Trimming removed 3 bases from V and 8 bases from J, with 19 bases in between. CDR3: CASSHGNSQRGGYTF. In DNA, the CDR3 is TGTGCCAGCAGCCATGGGAATTCACAACGAGGAGGCTACACCTTC.

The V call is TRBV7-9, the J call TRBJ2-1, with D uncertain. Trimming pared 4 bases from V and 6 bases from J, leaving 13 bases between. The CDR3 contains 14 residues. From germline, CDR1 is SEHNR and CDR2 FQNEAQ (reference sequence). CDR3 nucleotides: TGTGCCAGCAGCTCCGGAGTTAGTTTCAATGAGCAGTTCTTC. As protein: CASSSGVSFNEQFF.

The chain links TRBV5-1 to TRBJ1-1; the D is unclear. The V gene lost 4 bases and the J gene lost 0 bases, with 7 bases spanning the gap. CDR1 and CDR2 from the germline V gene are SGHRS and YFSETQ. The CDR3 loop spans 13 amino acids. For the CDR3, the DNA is TGCGCCAGCAGCCCGGCCCTGAACACTGAAGCTTTCTTT. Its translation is CASSPALNTEAFF. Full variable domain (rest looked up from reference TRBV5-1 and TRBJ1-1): KAGVTQTPRYLIKTRGQQVTLSCSPISGHRSVSWYQQTPGQGLQFLFEYFSETQRNKGNFPGRFSGRQFSNSRSEMNVSTLELGDSALYLCASSPALNTEAFFGQGTRLTVV.

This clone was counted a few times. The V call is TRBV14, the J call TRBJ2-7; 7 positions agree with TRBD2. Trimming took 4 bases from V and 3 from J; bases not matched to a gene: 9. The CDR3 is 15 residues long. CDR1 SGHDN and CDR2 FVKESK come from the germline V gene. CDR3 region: CASSRGSAGDYEQYF. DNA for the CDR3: TGTGCCAGCAGCCGAGGTTCGGCGGGAGACTACGAGCAGTACTTC.

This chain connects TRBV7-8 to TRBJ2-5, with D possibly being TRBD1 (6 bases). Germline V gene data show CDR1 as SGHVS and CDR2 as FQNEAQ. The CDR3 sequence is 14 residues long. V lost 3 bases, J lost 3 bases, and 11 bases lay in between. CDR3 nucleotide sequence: TGTGCCAGCAGCTTCGGGACAATGAAAGAGACCCAGTACTTC. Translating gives CASSFGTMKETQYF.

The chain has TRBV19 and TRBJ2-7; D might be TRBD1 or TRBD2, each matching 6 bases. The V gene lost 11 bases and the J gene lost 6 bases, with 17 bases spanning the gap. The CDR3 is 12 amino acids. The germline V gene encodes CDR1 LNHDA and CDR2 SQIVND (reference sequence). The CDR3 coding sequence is TGTGCCTCCAATGACGGGGGCATCGAGCAGTACTTC. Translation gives CASNDGGIEQYF.

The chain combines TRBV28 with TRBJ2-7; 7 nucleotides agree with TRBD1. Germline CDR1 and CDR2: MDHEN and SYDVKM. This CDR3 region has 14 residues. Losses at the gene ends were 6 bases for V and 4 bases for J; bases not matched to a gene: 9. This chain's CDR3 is CASRSTGVGYEQYF. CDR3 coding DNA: TGTGCCAGCAGATCTACAGGGGTTGGTTACGAGCAGTACTTC.

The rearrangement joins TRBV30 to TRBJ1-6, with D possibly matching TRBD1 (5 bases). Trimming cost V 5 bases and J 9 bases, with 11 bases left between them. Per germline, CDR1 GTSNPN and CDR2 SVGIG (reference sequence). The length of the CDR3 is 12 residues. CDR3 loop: CAWLQGVSPLHF. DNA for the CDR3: TGTGCCTGGTTGCAGGGAGTTTCACCCCTCCACTTT.

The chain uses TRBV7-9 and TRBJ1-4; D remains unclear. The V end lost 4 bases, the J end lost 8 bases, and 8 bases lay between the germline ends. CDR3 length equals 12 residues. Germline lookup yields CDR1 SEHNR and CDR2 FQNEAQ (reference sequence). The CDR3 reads CASSSSREKLFF. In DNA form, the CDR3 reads TGTGCCAGCAGCTCATCCAGGGAAAAACTGTTTTTT.

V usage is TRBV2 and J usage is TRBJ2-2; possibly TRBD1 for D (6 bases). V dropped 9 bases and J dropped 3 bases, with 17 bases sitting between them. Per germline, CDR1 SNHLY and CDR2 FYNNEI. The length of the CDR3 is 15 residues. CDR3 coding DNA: TGTGCCAGTCGCCTGGGGCAGGGGTACACCGGGGAGCTGTTTTTT. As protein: CASRLGQGYTGELFF.

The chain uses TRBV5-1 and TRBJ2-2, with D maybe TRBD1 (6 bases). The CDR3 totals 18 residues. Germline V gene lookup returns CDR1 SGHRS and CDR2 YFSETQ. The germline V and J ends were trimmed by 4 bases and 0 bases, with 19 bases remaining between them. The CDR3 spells CASSKGVAGTTNTGELFF. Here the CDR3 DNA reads TGCGCCAGCAGCAAGGGGGTTGCCGGGACAACGAACACCGGGGAGCTGTTTTTT.

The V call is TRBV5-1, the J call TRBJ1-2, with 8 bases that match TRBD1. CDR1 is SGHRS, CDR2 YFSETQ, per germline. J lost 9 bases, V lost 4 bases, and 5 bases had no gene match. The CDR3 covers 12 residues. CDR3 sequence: CASSVGQARYTF. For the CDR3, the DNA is TGCGCCAGCAGCGTGGGACAGGCCCGCTACACCTTC.

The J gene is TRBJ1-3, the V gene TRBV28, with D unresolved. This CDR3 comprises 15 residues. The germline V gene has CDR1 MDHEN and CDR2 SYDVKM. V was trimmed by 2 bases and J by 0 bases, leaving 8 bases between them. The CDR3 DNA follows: TGTGCCAGCAGTTTAGGTCTAAGCTCTGGAAACACCATATATTTT. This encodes CASSLGLSSGNTIYF.

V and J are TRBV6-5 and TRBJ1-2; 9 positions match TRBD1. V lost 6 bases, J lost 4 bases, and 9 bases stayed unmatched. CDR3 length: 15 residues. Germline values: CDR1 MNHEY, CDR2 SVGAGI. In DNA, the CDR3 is TGTGCCAGCAGCCCCCAGGGACAGGGAGTCTATGGCTACACCTTC. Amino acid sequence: CASSPQGQGVYGYTF.

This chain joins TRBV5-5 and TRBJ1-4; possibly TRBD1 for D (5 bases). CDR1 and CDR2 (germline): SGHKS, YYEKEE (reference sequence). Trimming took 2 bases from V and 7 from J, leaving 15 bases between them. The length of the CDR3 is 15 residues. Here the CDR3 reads CASSFGDVGGEKLFF. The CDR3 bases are TGTGCCAGCAGCTTTGGGGACGTCGGGGGTGAAAAACTGTTTTTT.

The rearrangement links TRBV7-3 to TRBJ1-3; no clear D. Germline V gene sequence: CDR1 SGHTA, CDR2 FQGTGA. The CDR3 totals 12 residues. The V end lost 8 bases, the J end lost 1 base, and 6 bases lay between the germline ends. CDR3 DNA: TGTGCCAGCGGGAGATCTGGAAACACCATATATTTT. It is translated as CASGRSGNTIYF.

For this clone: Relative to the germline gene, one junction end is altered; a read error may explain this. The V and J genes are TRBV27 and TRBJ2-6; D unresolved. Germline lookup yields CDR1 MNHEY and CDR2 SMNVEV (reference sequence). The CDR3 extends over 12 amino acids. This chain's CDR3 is CVSLSGANVLTF. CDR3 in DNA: TGTGTCAGCCTATCTGGGGCCAACGTCCTGACTTTC.

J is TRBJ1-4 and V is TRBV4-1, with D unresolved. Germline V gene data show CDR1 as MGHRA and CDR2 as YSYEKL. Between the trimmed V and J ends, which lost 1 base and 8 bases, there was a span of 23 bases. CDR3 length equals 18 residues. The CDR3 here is CASSQGSPRYYLREKLFF. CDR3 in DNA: TGCGCCAGCAGCCAAGGTTCCCCTAGGTATTATTTACGAGAAAAACTGTTTTTT.